The 32 T cell receptor beta chains in this list originate from one sample, sequenced in a study of T-cell reconstitution after alpha-beta-depleted transplantation in children. For TCRbeta, the library was prepared with unique molecular identifiers. TCRdb reanalysed the PCR reads using MiXCR and keeps one entry per CDR3 protein. The sample lists approximately 520,000 distinct CDR3 sequences, over 9.5% seen once, with 12% to 15% in the top ten. The sample here was PBMCs, mostly from graft donor cells, taken 180 days after TCRalphabeta/CD19-depleted stem cell transplant. These receptors all stem from a female patient between 2 and 15 years old who had a stem cell transplant for aplastic anemia, so the T cells may come from the graft donor.

This clonotype has just a few counts. V usage is TRBV7-9 and J usage is TRBJ1-2; D perhaps matches TRBD1 (6 bases). In germline, CDR1 is SEHNR, CDR2 FQNEAQ (reference sequence). The length of the CDR3 is 13 residues. With 5 bases removed from V and 1 base from J, the gap between germline ends came to 8 bases. Here the CDR3 DNA reads TGTGCCAGCAGCAAGGACAGTAACTATGGCTACACCTTC. Protein product: CASSKDSNYGYTF.

This clonotype was counted between two and nine times. The chain recombines TRBV5-1 with TRBJ1-2; tentative D call: TRBD1 (5 bases). This CDR3 has 13 amino acids. V was trimmed by 2 bases and J by 5 bases, leaving 10 bases between them. Looked up from germline, CDR1 is SGHRS and CDR2 is YFSETQ. The CDR3 reads CASSFQGEYGYTF. CDR3 nucleotides: TGCGCCAGCAGCTTCCAGGGAGAATATGGCTACACCTTC.

For the CDR3, the DNA is TGCAGCGTCACGGACCCAGGGGGGGGTCAGCCCCAGCATTTT. It translates to CSVTDPGGGQPQHF. The chain recombines TRBV29-1 with TRBJ1-5; 7 nucleotides match TRBD1. Germline lookup yields CDR1 SQVTM and CDR2 ANQGSEA. There are 14 residues in the CDR3. V shed 6 bases and J 6 bases; nucleotides not matched to a gene: 11. Full variable domain (remainder filled in from reference TRBV29-1 and TRBJ1-5): SAVISQKPSRDICQRGTSLTIQCQVDSQVTMMFWYRQQPGQSLTLIATANQGSEATYESGFVIDKFPISRPNLTFSTLTVSNMSPEDSSIYLCSVTDPGGGQPQHFGDGTRLSIL.

Only a few counts were recorded for this clonotype. The V gene is TRBV7-8, the J gene TRBJ2-3; TRBD1 might be the D (6 bases). Deletions cut 5 bases from V and 6 bases from J, with 21 bases between. Germline CDR1 and CDR2: SGHVS and FQNEAQ. This CDR3 contains 16 residues. For the CDR3, the DNA is TGTGCCAGCAGCCCATATTCGGGCCGCCAGGGGGATACGCAGTATTTT. This translates into CASSPYSGRQGDTQYF.

This clonotype was detected many times. The chain joins TRBV7-8 to TRBJ2-7; 8 positions match TRBD2. This CDR3 has 14 residues. Germline trimming cut 5 bases from V and 3 bases from J; bases unmatched to any gene: 6. CDR1 SGHVS and CDR2 FQNEAQ come from the germline V gene. CDR3 DNA sequence: TGTGCCAGCAGCGGGGCTGCGGGGGGCTACGAGCAGTACGTC. This encodes CASSGAAGGYEQYV.

This clonotype occurred a few times. The rearrangement joins TRBV11-2 to TRBJ2-1, with TRBD2 matching over 8 bases. V dropped 5 bases and J dropped 4; count of bases not matched to a gene: 13. The V gene's germline CDR1 is SGHAT and CDR2 FQNNGV. The CDR3 runs to 17 residues. The CDR3 nucleotides are TGTGCCAGCAGCGGCTCCTGGGGGCTAGCGGGTTACAATGAGCAGTTCTTC. Amino acids: CASSGSWGLAGYNEQFF. Full variable domain (rest looked up from reference TRBV11-2 and TRBJ2-1): EAGVAQSPRYKIIEKRQSVAFWCNPISGHATLYWYQQILGQGPKLLIQFQNNGVVDDSQLPKDRFSAERLKGVDSTLKIQPAKLEDSAVYLCASSGSWGLAGYNEQFFGPGTRLTVL.

The sample holds many counts of this clonotype. The V call is TRBV4-3, the J call TRBJ1-1, with D perhaps TRBD1 (5 bases). V was shortened by 3 bases and J by 1 base, with 6 bases between the two germline ends. In germline, CDR1 is LGHNA, CDR2 YSLEER. CDR3 length: 13 amino acids. CDR3 nucleotide sequence: TGCGCCAGCAGCCACGGACAGAACACTGAAGCTTTCTTT. Protein sequence: CASSHGQNTEAFF.

This clonotype was recorded a few times. The chain uses TRBV20-1 and TRBJ1-6; 7 bases match TRBD1. This CDR3 has 14 residues. Germline CDR1 reads DFQATT; CDR2 reads SNEGSKA (reference sequence). V lost 2 bases and J lost 7; bases outside the gene matches: 5. This CDR3 reads CSARTPGQNSPLHF. The CDR3 DNA reads as TGCAGTGCTAGAACACCGGGACAGAATTCACCCCTCCACTTT.

This clonotype was recorded many times. The genes are TRBV15 and TRBJ2-7; TRBD2 aligns across 10 bases. Trimming took 3 bases from V and 3 from J; bases not matched to a gene: 5. The CDR3 spans 15 residues. Germline lookup yields CDR1 LNHNV and CDR2 YYDKDF (reference sequence). The CDR3 sequence is CATSSSGRAFYEQYF. The CDR3, as DNA: TGTGCCACCAGCAGCAGCGGGAGGGCCTTCTACGAGCAGTACTTC.

At least ten counts were recorded for this clonotype. The CDR3 loop is CASTSFENIQYF. CDR3 DNA sequence: TGTGCCAGCACCAGTTTTGAAAACATTCAGTACTTC. This chain links TRBV28 with TRBJ2-4, with D hard to call. Germline lookup yields CDR1 MDHEN and CDR2 SYDVKM. The CDR3 is 12 amino acids. V was cut by 7 bases and J by 5 bases, with 9 bases left in between.

This chain uses TRBV9 with TRBJ1-2, with TRBD1 matching over 7 bases. Germline V CDR1 and CDR2: SGDLS, YYNGEE. CDR3 length: 15 residues. Trimming took 0 bases from V and 1 from J; bases not matched to a gene: 3. The CDR3 sequence: CASSVGTGFNYGYTF. CDR3 bases: TGTGCCAGCAGCGTAGGGACAGGCTTTAACTATGGCTACACCTTC.

This clonotype was observed a handful of times. This rearrangement joins TRBV7-9 to TRBJ2-3; a weak D match, TRBD1 (5 bases). Trimming stripped 4 bases from V and 1 base from J, with 9 bases between. The CDR3 has 14 amino acids. CDR1 is SEHNR, CDR2 FQNEAQ, per germline (reference sequence). The CDR3 reads CASSSRQCTDTQYF. The CDR3 coding sequence is TGTGCCAGCAGCTCAAGACAGTGCACAGATACGCAGTATTTT.

V gene TRBV10-3 combines with J gene TRBJ2-1; the match to TRBD2 covers 10 bases. In germline, CDR1 is ENHRY, CDR2 SYGVKD. J lost 8 bases, V lost 7 bases, and 11 bases had no gene match. The CDR3 runs 15 residues. The CDR3 loop reads CAIMKAGGPTDEQFF. CDR3 nucleotides: TGTGCCATCATGAAAGCGGGAGGGCCTACGGATGAGCAGTTCTTC.

A few counts support this clonotype. The chain recombines TRBV20-1 with TRBJ2-5; weak D call: TRBD1 (6 bases). Trimming stripped 6 bases from V and 2 bases from J, with 16 bases between. CDR3 size: 14 residues. CDR1 DFQATT and CDR2 SNEGSKA come from the germline V gene (reference sequence). The CDR3 here is CSAAEGHLQETQYF. The CDR3 DNA sequence: TGCAGTGCCGCCGAGGGACACCTACAAGAGACCCAGTACTTC.

This clonotype has a count of ten or more. A much larger clone differs by one base, so this may be a read error. This chain links TRBV27 with TRBJ2-4; D uncertain. In germline, CDR1 is MNHEY, CDR2 SMNVEV (reference sequence). The length of the CDR3 is 13 residues. The CDR3 loop reads CASSLGAKNSQYF. The CDR3 DNA is TGTGCCAGCAGTTTAGGAGCCAAAAACAGTCAGTACTTC.

The chain's CDR3 is CASSYSGGGRSDTQYF. The CDR3 bases are TGTGCCAGCAGTTACTCAGGCGGGGGGAGATCAGATACGCAGTATTTT. This rearrangement joins TRBV6-5 to TRBJ2-3; TRBD2 agrees at 8 bases. The germline CDR1 and CDR2 sequences are MNHEY and SVGAGI. Trimming cost V 0 bases and J 4 bases; bases outside gene matches: 6. The CDR3 is 16 amino acids.

The rearrangement links TRBV4-3 to TRBJ2-1; 10 bases are a match to TRBD2. V lost 1 base to trimming and J lost 7 bases; unmatched junction nucleotides: 10. The CDR3 contains 17 residues. The germline CDR1 and CDR2 sequences are LGHNA and YSLEER. The CDR3 spells CASSQGASGSLVNEQFF. The CDR3 bases are TGCGCCAGCAGCCAAGGGGCTAGCGGGAGTCTGGTTAATGAGCAGTTCTTC.

This clonotype was counted once. The chain is built from TRBV5-1 and TRBJ2-5; TRBD1 aligns across 8 bases. The CDR3 is 16 residues long. Germline values: CDR1 SGHRS, CDR2 YFSETQ. Trimming cost V 4 bases and J 2 bases; bases outside gene matches: 10. In DNA, the CDR3 is TGCGCCAGCAGCCGGGATGGGACAGGCCAACAAGAGACCCAGTACTTC. Protein product: CASSRDGTGQQETQYF.

The chain has TRBV27 and TRBJ2-5, with 13 bases fitting TRBD2. Germline V gives CDR1 MNHEY, CDR2 SMNVEV (reference sequence). Trimming removed 5 bases from V and 5 bases from J; junction bases left unmatched: 8. The CDR3 covers 16 residues. CDR3 residues: CASSIGLAGVPETQYF. The CDR3 DNA reads TGTGCCAGCAGTATAGGACTAGCGGGAGTTCCCGAGACCCAGTACTTC.

V usage is TRBV15 and J usage is TRBJ2-1; D ambiguous. This CDR3 comprises 14 residues. Germline V gene lookup returns CDR1 LNHNV and CDR2 YYDKDF (reference sequence). V was cut by 0 bases and J by 8 bases, with 11 bases left in between. Written as DNA, the CDR3 is TGTGCCACCAGCAGAGAGACCAACTTTGATGAGCAGTTCTTC. It codes for CATSRETNFDEQFF.

This chain joins TRBV7-2 and TRBJ2-1; 7 bases line up with TRBD2. CDR1 and CDR2 from the germline V gene are SGHTA and FQGNSA. V shed 4 bases, J shed 4 bases, and the junction held 7 bases outside the gene matches. The CDR3 sequence is 15 residues long. In DNA form, the CDR3 reads TGTGCCAGCAGCTCTAGGGACTACGGATACAATGAGCAGTTCTTC. Its translation is CASSSRDYGYNEQFF.

This clonotype was detected only a few times. The chain combines TRBV28 with TRBJ2-5, with TRBD1 matching 10 bases. Germline-derived CDR1 and CDR2 are MDHEN and SYDVKM. This CDR3 region has 16 residues. After removal of 5 bases from V and 4 bases from J, the junction contained 10 bases not matched to a gene. CDR3 residues: CASSRTGTGDAETQYF. The CDR3 bases are TGTGCCAGCAGTCGAACCGGGACAGGGGATGCAGAGACCCAGTACTTC.

The chain links TRBV4-3 to TRBJ2-2; 7 positions match TRBD2. Germline V gene data show CDR1 as LGHNA and CDR2 as YSLEER. Trimming cost V 1 base and J 3 bases; bases outside gene matches: 5. The CDR3 extends over 16 amino acids. The CDR3 bases are TGCGCCAGCAGCCAAGGGTTAGCGGGCCACACCGGGGAGCTGTTTTTT. Translating gives CASSQGLAGHTGELFF.

J is TRBJ2-1 and V is TRBV12-3 or TRBV12-4; D perhaps matches TRBD2 (7 bases). V lost 7 bases and J lost 8, with 21 bases in between. CDR3 size: 15 residues. The CDR3 coding sequence is TGTGCCAGCACTTTTTTACACAGGGAGGGGGATGAGCAGTTCTTC. This gives the protein CASTFLHREGDEQFF.

This clonotype was seen a few times. This chain uses TRBV3-1 with TRBJ1-5, with D maybe TRBD1 (6 bases). The germline V and J ends were trimmed by 3 bases and 3 bases, with 15 bases remaining between them. CDR3 size: 16 residues. Looked up from germline, CDR1 is LGHDT and CDR2 is YNNKEL (reference sequence). Here the CDR3 reads CASSHGTRFFNQPQHF. The DNA for the CDR3 is TGTGCCAGCAGCCACGGGACACGGTTTTTCAATCAGCCCCAGCATTTT.

The V and J genes are TRBV27 and TRBJ2-5, with D unclear. This CDR3 has 13 amino acids. In germline, CDR1 is MNHEY, CDR2 SMNVEV (reference sequence). V gave up 6 bases and J gave up 0 bases, with 8 bases separating them. The CDR3 region is CASSHHHQETQYF. The CDR3 coding sequence is TGTGCCAGCAGCCACCACCACCAAGAGACCCAGTACTTC.

This chain joins TRBV29-1 and TRBJ2-6; D ambiguous. Per the germline V gene, CDR1 is SQVTM and CDR2 is ANQGSEA. Trimming removed 7 bases at V and 2 bases at J, with 9 bases between. The CDR3 sequence is 13 residues long. The CDR3 sequence is CSAGYAGANVLTF. Written as DNA, the CDR3 is TGCAGCGCCGGATACGCTGGGGCCAACGTCCTGACTTTC.

This chain joins TRBV19 and TRBJ2-2; a weak D match, TRBD1 (6 bases). This CDR3 contains 16 residues. In germline, CDR1 is LNHDA, CDR2 SQIVND (reference sequence). Trimming shortened V by 5 bases and J by 4 bases, and 17 bases separated the two germline ends. This CDR3 reads CASSPRQDRPTGELFF. CDR3 DNA sequence: TGTGCCAGTAGTCCAAGACAGGACCGACCCACCGGGGAGCTGTTTTTT.

This clonotype was picked up a small number of times. The rearrangement uses TRBV3-1 and TRBJ2-2; possible D gene TRBD2, 5 bases. This CDR3 has 17 amino acids. Germline V gene sequence: CDR1 LGHDT, CDR2 YNNKEL (reference sequence). V was clipped by 4 bases and J by 0 bases, with 15 bases between them. The CDR3 loop is CASSPQRAGANTGELFF. In nucleotides, the CDR3 is TGTGCCAGCAGCCCCCAGAGGGCGGGTGCGAACACCGGGGAGCTGTTTTTT. The full variable domain, completed using reference TRBV3-1 and TRBJ2-2, is DTAVSQTPKYLVTQMGNDKSIKCEQNLGHDTMYWYKQDSKKFLKIMFSYNNKELIINETVPNRFSPKSPDKAHLNLHINSLELGDSAVYFCASSPQRAGANTGELFFGEGSRLTVL.

This clonotype appeared a few times. This sequence joins TRBV20-1 and TRBJ2-7; 7 bases match TRBD2. The V and J ends lost 1 base and 4 bases, in that order; junction bases with no gene match: 10. Germline assignment: CDR1 DFQATT and CDR2 SNEGSKA (reference sequence). This CDR3 has 15 residues. As DNA, the CDR3 is TGCAGTGCTAGAGGGGTAAGCCTAGCGGTTTACGAGCAGTACTTC. Protein product: CSARGVSLAVYEQYF.

A word on this clonotype: A much larger clone lies one base from this, so it may be a read error. The chain is built from TRBV29-1 and TRBJ2-1; either TRBD1 or TRBD2 may supply D (5 bases each). Trimming left V 7 bases short and J 6 bases short, with 13 bases between. Germline CDR1 reads SQVTM; CDR2 reads ANQGSEA. This CDR3 has 12 amino acids. CDR3 DNA sequence: TGCAGCGCTACTAGGCAGGGCAATGAGCAGTTCTTC. This sequence encodes CSATRQGNEQFF.

The chain employs TRBV7-9 and TRBJ1-1; D is possibly TRBD1 (5 bases). This CDR3 is built from 15 residues. Deletions cut 4 bases from V and 0 bases from J, with 12 bases between. Germline CDR1 and CDR2: SEHNR and FQNEAQ (reference sequence). The CDR3 loop reads CASSSGTVMNTEAFF. The CDR3 coding sequence is TGTGCCAGCAGCTCAGGGACGGTTATGAACACTGAAGCTTTCTTT.